This TCR beta chain was obtained from a study of blood T cell repertoires in COVID-19. Study-level background: Some COVID-19 samples were acute and others convalescent; all came from the United States, Italy and Spain. PBMCs, B-cell-depleted T cells, or T cells were the source of the cDNA or gDNA that made up the material.

V shed 6 bases and J shed 2 bases, with 10 bases lying between them. The CDR3 extends over 13 amino acids. Germline V lookup: CDR1 LNHDA, CDR2 SQIVND (reference sequence). In the source study's methods: By means of reference gene primer amplification, nucleated cell counts were estimated. The repertoire was sequenced with immunoSEQ multiplex PCR; TCRdb's copy has only in-frame clones and lacks some. V and J calls and clone size are those listed in that table; D and trimming were worked out from the DNA. The repertoire holds fewer than 350,000 clones, with 81% as singletons. The receptor's source is a woman aged 55-75 years with active or convalescent COVID-19. The chain combines TRBV19 with TRBJ1-1; possibly TRBD1 for D (5 bases). The sequencing sample was made of peripheral blood. The CDR3 DNA sequence: TGTGCCAGTAGGACGGGGGAAAACACTGAAGCTTTCTTT. Translating gives CASRTGENTEAFF.